The rows below give T cell receptor beta chains drawn from one sample of a study of blood T cells in healthy people across ages. TCRdb reanalysed the 5' RACE reads using MiXCR and keeps one entry per CDR3 protein. This repertoire shows some 710,000 distinct CDR3 sequences, 46% found once; its top ten account for roughly 20%. Sequencing used blood. These receptors originate from a man older than 75 in good health. The CDR3 runs from the conserved cysteine through the conserved F or W. A D gene is named only where the DNA matches it firmly. Some rows have no size entry. The others give once, few or many, or a class for an expanded clone.

J,size,D,V,CDR3,DNA
TRBJ2-1,NA,NA,TRBV7-2,CASSGRGPEQFF,TGTGCCAGCAGCGGTAGGGGACCCGAGCAGTTCTTC
TRBJ2-1,NA,NA,TRBV7-3,CASSLMQGTEQFF,TGTGCCAGCAGCTTAATGCAGGGGACTGAGCAGTTCTTC
TRBJ2-5,NA,TRBD2,TRBV12-3/TRBV12-4,CASSLTSVEQYF,TGTGCCAGCAGCCTAACTAGCGTTGAGCAGTACTTC
TRBJ2-1,NA,NA,TRBV12-3/TRBV12-4,CASSWTAEYNEQFF,TGTGCCAGCAGTTGGACGGCTGAATACAATGAGCAGTTCTTC
TRBJ2-7,few,TRBD1,TRBV12-3/TRBV12-4,CASSSPDRGSYEQYF,TGTGCCAGCAGCAGCCCGGACAGGGGCTCCTACGAGCAGTACTTC
TRBJ1-4,few,NA,TRBV4-3,CASSQDHGRPDEKLFF,TGCGCCAGCAGCCAAGATCACGGCAGGCCGGACGAAAAACTGTTTTTT
TRBJ2-4,NA,TRBD2,TRBV4-3,CASSQASGGALNIQYF,TGCGCCAGCAGCCAAGCTAGCGGGGGGGCTTTAAACATTCAGTACTTC
TRBJ2-3,NA,TRBD2,TRBV7-2,CASSGRGRERTDTQYF,TGTGCCAGCAGCGGCCGAGGGCGGGAGCGCACAGATACGCAGTATTTT
TRBJ2-1,NA,NA,TRBV28,CASTPTLSSYNEQFF,TGTGCCAGCACTCCTACCCTTAGCTCCTACAATGAGCAGTTCTTC
TRBJ1-6,few,TRBD1,TRBV6-5,CASSWAGGNSPLHF,TGTGCCAGCAGTTGGGCAGGGGGGAATTCACCCCTCCACTTT
TRBJ2-5,NA,TRBD1,TRBV7-2,CASSPGQGTTNEQYF,TGTGCCAGCAGCCCGGGACAGGGGACAACCAATGAGCAGTACTTC
TRBJ2-7,few,NA,TRBV7-9,CASSLSEVSYEQYF,TGTGCCAGCAGCTTGTCTGAGGTATCCTACGAGCAGTACTTC
TRBJ2-6,few,NA,TRBV9,CASSVGAISSGANVLTF,TGTGCCAGCAGCGTAGGCGCAATCAGCTCTGGGGCCAACGTCCTGACTTTC
TRBJ1-4,NA,NA,TRBV4-2,CASSTGPGGEKLFF,TGTGCCAGCAGCACGGGACCCGGGGGAGAAAAACTGTTTTTT
TRBJ2-1,few,TRBD1,TRBV10-3,CAISPGQGGYNEQFF,TGTGCCATCAGCCCGGGACAGGGCGGCTACAATGAGCAGTTCTTC
TRBJ2-7,NA,NA,TRBV7-2,CASSLVPGRGEQYF,TGTGCCAGCAGCTTAGTCCCAGGGAGAGGCGAGCAGTACTTC
TRBJ1-5,NA,NA,TRBV20-1,CSARDPQLNNQPQHF,TGCAGTGCTAGAGATCCACAGCTTAACAATCAGCCCCAGCATTTT
TRBJ2-3,NA,NA,TRBV12-3/TRBV12-4,CAGSFSVRADTDTQYF,TGTGCCGGCAGTTTTTCCGTGAGAGCGGACACAGATACGCAGTATTTT
TRBJ2-5,NA,TRBD2,TRBV6-5,CASSRGLAGGHETQYF,TGTGCCAGCAGCCGGGGACTAGCGGGAGGGCACGAGACCCAGTACTTC
TRBJ2-3,once,NA,TRBV10-3,CATGSGSRDITQYF,TGTGCCACCGGGAGTGGGTCCCGCGATATTACGCAGTATTTT
TRBJ1-2,once,TRBD1,TRBV3-1,CASSHWTGFTNYGYTF,TGTGCCAGCAGCCATTGGACAGGATTTACTAACTATGGCTACACCTTC
TRBJ2-7,many,NA,TRBV12-3/TRBV12-4,CASSLATGLSYEQYF,TGTGCCAGCAGTTTAGCGACAGGACTCTCCTACGAGCAGTACTTC
TRBJ2-4,NA,NA,TRBV18,CASSPTDQNIQYF,TGTGCCAGCTCACCGACAGACCAAAACATTCAGTACTTC
TRBJ2-7,NA,NA,TRBV20-1,CSAAVGDAEYEQYF,TGCAGTGCCGCCGTGGGGGACGCCGAATACGAGCAGTACTTC